This T cell receptor (beta chain) was documented in a study of T cell responses to AZD1222 COVID-19 vaccine. Study summary: Whether given at about 4 or about 12 weeks, second doses were pooled.

General study findings and limits: The sample set comprised mostly white British donors with more females, and clonal diversity was possibly underestimated. Scientists sampled the repertoires only once the peak T cell response had passed.

Data came from immunoSEQ multiplex PCR; TCRdb stores just in-frame clones and leaves some out. The table includes about 68,000 clones, almost 90% detected once. As to this clone: Its antigen is undetermined.

The CDR3 runs 14 residues. Looked up from germline, CDR1 is MNHEY and CDR2 is SVGAGI. V shed 5 bases and J 8 bases; nucleotides not matched to a gene: 11. This chain joins TRBV6-5 and TRBJ1-2; 7 bases map to TRBD1. The material was peripheral blood, obtained on day 0 of AZD1222 vaccination. The sequence derives from an adult in good health. CDR3 nucleotides: TGTGCCAGCAGTCGGACAGGTCGAGTCTTGGGCTACACCTTC. Translating it yields CASSRTGRVLGYTF.